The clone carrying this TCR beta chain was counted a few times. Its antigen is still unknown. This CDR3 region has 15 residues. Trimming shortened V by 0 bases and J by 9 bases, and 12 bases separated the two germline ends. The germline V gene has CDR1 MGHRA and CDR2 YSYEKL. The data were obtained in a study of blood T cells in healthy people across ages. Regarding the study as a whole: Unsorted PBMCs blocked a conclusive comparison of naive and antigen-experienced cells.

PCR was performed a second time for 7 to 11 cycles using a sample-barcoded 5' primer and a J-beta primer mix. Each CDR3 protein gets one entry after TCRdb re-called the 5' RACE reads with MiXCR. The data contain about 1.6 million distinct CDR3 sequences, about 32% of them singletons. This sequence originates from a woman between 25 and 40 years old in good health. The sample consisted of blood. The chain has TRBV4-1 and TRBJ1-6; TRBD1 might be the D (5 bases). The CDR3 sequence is CASSQERGYGSPLHF. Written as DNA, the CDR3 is TGCGCCAGCAGCCAAGAACGGGGGTACGGTTCACCCCTCCACTTT.